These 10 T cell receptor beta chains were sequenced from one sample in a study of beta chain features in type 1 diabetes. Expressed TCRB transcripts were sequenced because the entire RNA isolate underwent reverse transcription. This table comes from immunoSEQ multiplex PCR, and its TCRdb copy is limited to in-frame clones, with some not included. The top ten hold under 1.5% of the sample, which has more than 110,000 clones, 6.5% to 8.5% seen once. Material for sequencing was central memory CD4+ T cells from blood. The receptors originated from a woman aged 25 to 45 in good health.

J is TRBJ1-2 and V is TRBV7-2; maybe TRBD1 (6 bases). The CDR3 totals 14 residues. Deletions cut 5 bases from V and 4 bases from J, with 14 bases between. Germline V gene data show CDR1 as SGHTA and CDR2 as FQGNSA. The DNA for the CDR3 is TGTGCCAGCAGCGAACCGACAGGATTCTATGGCTACACCTTC. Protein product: CASSEPTGFYGYTF.

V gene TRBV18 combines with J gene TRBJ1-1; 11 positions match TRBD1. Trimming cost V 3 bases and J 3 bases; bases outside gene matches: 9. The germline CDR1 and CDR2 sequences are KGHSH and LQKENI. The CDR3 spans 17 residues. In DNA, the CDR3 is TGTGCCAGCTCACCGATCCGGGGACAGGGGGAAGACACTGAAGCTTTCTTT. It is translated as CASSPIRGQGEDTEAFF.

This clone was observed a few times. Here the CDR3 DNA reads TGTGCCAGCAGCCGACCGGGACTAGCGGGAGTCCAGTTCTTC. Amino acid sequence: CASSRPGLAGVQFF. The V and J genes are TRBV11-2 and TRBJ2-1, with TRBD2 identical over 14 bases. J gave up 13 bases and V 5 bases, and 7 bases lay outside the gene matches. Germline V gene data show CDR1 as SGHAT and CDR2 as FQNNGV. The CDR3 spans 14 residues.

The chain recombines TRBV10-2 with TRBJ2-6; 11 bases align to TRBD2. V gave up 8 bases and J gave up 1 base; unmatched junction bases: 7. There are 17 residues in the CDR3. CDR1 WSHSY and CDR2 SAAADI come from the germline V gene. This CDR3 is CASEGTSGNSGANVLTF. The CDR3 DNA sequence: TGCGCCAGCGAAGGGACTAGCGGTAATTCTGGGGCCAACGTCCTGACTTTC.

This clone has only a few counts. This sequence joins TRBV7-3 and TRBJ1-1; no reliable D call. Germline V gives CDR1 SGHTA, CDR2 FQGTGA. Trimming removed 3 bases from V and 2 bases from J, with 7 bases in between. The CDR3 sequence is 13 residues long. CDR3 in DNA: TGTGCCAGCAGCTTCTCGGGTAACACTGAAGCTTTCTTT. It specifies CASSFSGNTEAFF.

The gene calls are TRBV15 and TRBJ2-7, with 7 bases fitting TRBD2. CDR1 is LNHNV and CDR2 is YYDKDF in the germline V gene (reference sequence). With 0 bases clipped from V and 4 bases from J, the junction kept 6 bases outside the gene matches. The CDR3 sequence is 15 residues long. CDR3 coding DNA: TGTGCCACCAGCAGAGAGGGGGGGTCCAAGTACGAGCAGTACTTC. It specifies CATSREGGSKYEQYF.

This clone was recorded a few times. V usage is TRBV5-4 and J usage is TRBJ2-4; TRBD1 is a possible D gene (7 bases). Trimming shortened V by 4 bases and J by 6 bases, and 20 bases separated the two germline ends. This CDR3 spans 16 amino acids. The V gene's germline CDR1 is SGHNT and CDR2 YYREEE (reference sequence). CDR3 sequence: CASSRGKGASGNIQYF. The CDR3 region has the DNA TGTGCCAGCAGCCGGGGGAAGGGGGCCTCAGGAAACATTCAGTACTTC.

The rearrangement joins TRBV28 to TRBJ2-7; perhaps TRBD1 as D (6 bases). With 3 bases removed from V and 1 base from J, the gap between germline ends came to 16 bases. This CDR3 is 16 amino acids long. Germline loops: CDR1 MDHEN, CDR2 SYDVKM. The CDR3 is CASSFILGTSSYEQYF. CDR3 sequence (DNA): TGTGCCAGCAGTTTCATCTTGGGGACATCGTCCTACGAGCAGTACTTC.

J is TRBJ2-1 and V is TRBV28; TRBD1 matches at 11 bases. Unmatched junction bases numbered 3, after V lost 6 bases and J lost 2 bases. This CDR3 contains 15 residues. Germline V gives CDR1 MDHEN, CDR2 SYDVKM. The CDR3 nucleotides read TGTGCCAGCAGCCGGGACAGGGGGACCTACAATGAGCAGTTCTTC. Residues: CASSRDRGTYNEQFF. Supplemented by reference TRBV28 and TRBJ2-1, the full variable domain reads DVKVTQSSRYLVKRTGEKVFLECVQDMDHENMFWYRQDPGLGLRLIYFSYDVKMKEKGDIPEGYSVSREKKERFSLILESASTNQTSMYLCASSRDRGTYNEQFFGPGTRLTVL.

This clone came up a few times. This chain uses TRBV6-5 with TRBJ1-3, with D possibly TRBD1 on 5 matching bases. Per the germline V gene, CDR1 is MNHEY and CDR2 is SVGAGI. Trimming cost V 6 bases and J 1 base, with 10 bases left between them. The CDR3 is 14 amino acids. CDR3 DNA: TGTGCCAGCAGGCGACCAGGGTCTGGAAACACCATATATTTT. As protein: CASRRPGSGNTIYF.